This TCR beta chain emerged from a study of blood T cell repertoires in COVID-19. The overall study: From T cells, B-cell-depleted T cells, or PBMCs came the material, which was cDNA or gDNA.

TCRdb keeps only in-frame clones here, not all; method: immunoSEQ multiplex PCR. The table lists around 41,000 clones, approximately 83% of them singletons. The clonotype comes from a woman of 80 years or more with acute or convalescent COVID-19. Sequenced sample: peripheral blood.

Here the CDR3 DNA reads TGTGCCAGCAGCAGGACAGGGGGGACGACAGATACGCAGTATTTT. Translating gives CASSRTGGTTDTQYF. The chain uses TRBV4-2 and TRBJ2-3; 10 positions match TRBD1. This CDR3 has 15 amino acids. Germline V gene lookup returns CDR1 LGHNA and CDR2 YNFKEQ. V shed 5 bases and J 3 bases; nucleotides not matched to a gene: 5.